Below are 18 T cell receptor beta chains sequenced from a single sample in a study of cytomegalovirus exposure and HLA in healthy donors. Researchers ran the PCR with 60 Vbeta and 13 Jbeta primers. This table comes from immunoSEQ multiplex PCR, and its TCRdb copy is limited to in-frame clones, with some not included. This sample has about 160,000 clones; approximately 85% occur once, and the top ten carry about 10%. Sample: PBMCs. The source of these receptors is a middle-aged man in good health and CMV-seropositive.

The J gene is TRBJ2-7, the V gene TRBV5-1, with D possibly being TRBD1 (6 bases). Trimming left V 2 bases short and J 0 bases short, with 12 bases between. Germline-derived CDR1 and CDR2 are SGHRS and YFSETQ. This CDR3 region has 15 residues. CDR3 in amino acids: CASSFYSGASYEQYF. The CDR3 DNA follows: TGCGCCAGCAGCTTTTATTCAGGGGCCTCCTACGAGCAGTACTTC. The full variable domain, its missing parts supplied by reference TRBV5-1 and TRBJ2-7, is KAGVTQTPRYLIKTRGQQVTLSCSPISGHRSVSWYQQTPGQGLQFLFEYFSETQRNKGNFPGRFSGRQFSNSRSEMNVSTLELGDSALYLCASSFYSGASYEQYFGPGTRLTVT.

The chain links TRBV9 to TRBJ2-1; 8 bases match TRBD2. This CDR3 region has 15 residues. J gave up 4 bases and V 3 bases, and 6 bases lay outside the gene matches. CDR1 SGDLS and CDR2 YYNGEE come from the germline V gene. This CDR3 reads CASSAAGAEYNEQFF. CDR3 DNA: TGTGCCAGCAGCGCAGCGGGAGCGGAGTACAATGAGCAGTTCTTC. The full variable domain, its missing parts supplied by reference TRBV9 and TRBJ2-1, is DSGVTQTPKHLITATGQRVTLRCSPRSGDLSVYWYQQSLDQGLQFLIQYYNGEERAKGNILERFSAQQFPDLHSELNLSSLELGDSALYFCASSAAGAEYNEQFFGPGTRLTVL.

The sample holds one count of this clone. The germline gene is not matched at one end of the junction; a read error may be the cause. Within the sample, other DNA sequences also encode this same CDR3. V usage is TRBV7-9 and J usage is TRBJ1-4; 9 bases align to TRBD1. Germline V gene data show CDR1 as SEHNR and CDR2 as FQNEAQ (reference sequence). The CDR3 length is 18 residues. The chain's CDR3 is CASSLGWTGAATNEKLFF. The CDR3 nucleotides are TGTGCCAGTAGCTTGGGGTGGACAGGGGCGGCAACTAATGAAAAACTGTTTTTT.

This clone was observed a handful of times. The chain links TRBV19 to TRBJ1-2; TRBD1 matches 8 bases. The CDR3 is 13 residues long. With 4 bases clipped from V and 10 bases from J, the junction kept 8 bases outside the gene matches. Germline CDR1 is LNHDA and CDR2 is SQIVND (reference sequence). In nucleotides, the CDR3 is TGTGCCAGTAGTAAACCGGGACAGGTATCCTACACCTTC. Protein: CASSKPGQVSYTF.

As to this clone: One end of the junction is discordant with germline, which a read error may explain. The V gene is TRBV2, the J gene TRBJ2-4; D perhaps matches TRBD1 (6 bases). The CDR3 covers 14 residues. Per germline, CDR1 SNHLY and CDR2 FYNNEI. The chain's CDR3 is CASSEAQGWNSQYF. As DNA, the CDR3 is TGTGCCAGCAGTGAAGCCCAGGGGTGGAACAGTCAGTACTTC.

The chain couples TRBV5-1 to TRBJ2-3; possibly TRBD2 for D (7 bases). The CDR3 runs 14 residues. V was clipped by 7 bases and J by 3 bases, with 15 bases between them. Germline V gene lookup returns CDR1 SGHRS and CDR2 YFSETQ. The CDR3 reads CASCGGGATDTQYF. The CDR3, as DNA: TGCGCCAGCTGCGGAGGGGGGGCTACAGATACGCAGTATTTT.

The rearrangement joins TRBV2 to TRBJ1-1; no clear D. The V gene lost 5 bases and the J gene lost 1 base, with 8 bases spanning the gap. Germline V gene sequence: CDR1 SNHLY, CDR2 FYNNEI. The CDR3 consists of 13 residues. The CDR3 spells CASSSDTNTEAFF. The DNA for the CDR3 is TGTGCCAGCAGTTCCGACACGAACACTGAAGCTTTCTTT. The full variable domain, in which reference TRBV2 and TRBJ1-1 provide the parts outside the CDR3, is EPEVTQTPSHQVTQMGQEVILRCVPISNHLYFYWYRQILGQKVEFLVSFYNNEISEKSEIFDDQFSVERPDGSNFTLKIRSTKLEDSAMYFCASSSDTNTEAFFGQGTRLTVV.

The chain combines TRBV5-4 with TRBJ2-5; 10 positions agree with TRBD1. J gave up 4 bases and V 2 bases, and 2 bases lay outside the gene matches. CDR1 is SGHNT and CDR2 is YYREEE in the germline V gene (reference sequence). The CDR3 extends over 14 amino acids. The CDR3 bases are TGTGCCAGCAGCTTAGACAGGGGGCGAGAGACCCAGTACTTC. Its protein product is CASSLDRGRETQYF.

This chain connects TRBV29-1 to TRBJ1-1, with a tentative D call TRBD1 (5 bases). Germline CDR1 is SQVTM and CDR2 is ANQGSEA. The V end was cut by 4 bases, the J end by 0 bases, with 6 bases between. The CDR3 is 12 residues long. CDR3 DNA: TGCAGCGTTGCGGGGGTGAACACTGAAGCTTTCTTT. Translating gives CSVAGVNTEAFF. Based on the CDR3 plus reference TRBV29-1 and TRBJ1-1, the full variable domain is SAVISQKPSRDICQRGTSLTIQCQVDSQVTMMFWYRQQPGQSLTLIATANQGSEATYESGFVIDKFPISRPNLTFSTLTVSNMSPEDSSIYLCSVAGVNTEAFFGQGTRLTVV.

The chain is built from TRBV6-5 and TRBJ2-7; D might be TRBD2 (6 bases). The CDR3 is 13 residues long. Germline assignment: CDR1 MNHEY and CDR2 SVGAGI. Trimming took 7 bases from V and 4 from J, leaving 14 bases between them. The CDR3 loop reads CASTRGEEYEQYF. CDR3 DNA sequence: TGTGCCAGCACCCGAGGGGAGGAATACGAGCAGTACTTC.

This chain joins TRBV6-4 and TRBJ2-7; 8 positions agree with TRBD1. Looked up from germline, CDR1 is MRHNA and CDR2 is SNTAGT. The V gene end was trimmed by 8 bases and the J gene end by 6 bases; junction bases not matched to a gene: 12. This CDR3 contains 14 residues. CDR3 amino acids: CASSKEDRVGEQYF. The CDR3 nucleotides read TGTGCCAGCTCCAAGGAGGACAGGGTGGGCGAGCAGTACTTC.

This clone occurred once. The chain combines TRBV20-1 with TRBJ1-2; D is possibly TRBD2 (5 bases). The J call may be wrong; the DNA end is better matched by TRBJ2-7. CDR1 is DFQATT and CDR2 is SNEGSKA in the germline V gene (reference sequence). The CDR3 loop spans 8 amino acids. CDR3 sequence (DNA): TGCAGTGTCCCGGGACAGTACTTC. This translates into CSVPGQYF.

The V call is TRBV15, the J call TRBJ2-7, with 7 bases that match TRBD2. The CDR3 runs to 13 residues. The germline CDR1 and CDR2 sequences are LNHNV and YYDKDF (reference sequence). Unmatched junction bases numbered 5, after V lost 3 bases and J lost 6 bases. CDR3 sequence: CATSSGAGAEQYF. The CDR3 region has the DNA TGTGCCACCAGCAGTGGGGCGGGAGCCGAGCAGTACTTC.

The J gene is TRBJ2-3, the V gene TRBV6-1, with 11 bases matching TRBD1. The germline gives CDR1 MNHNS, CDR2 SASEGT. CDR3 length: 16 residues. Unmatched junction bases numbered 8, after V lost 3 bases and J lost 6 bases. Here the CDR3 reads CASSDRGQGALDTQYF. CDR3 DNA sequence: TGTGCCAGCAGTGATCGCGGACAGGGGGCGTTGGATACGCAGTATTTT.

In this sample, this clone turned up once. The V gene is TRBV11-3, the J gene TRBJ1-1; no firm D call. V was clipped by 8 bases and J by 5 bases, with 15 bases between them. Germline V gene sequence: CDR1 SGHNT, CDR2 YENEEA. CDR3 length equals 13 residues. The CDR3 coding sequence is TGTGCCAGCGGGCTTACCGTCAGAACTGAAGCTTTCTTT. Protein product: CASGLTVRTEAFF.

J is TRBJ2-7 and V is TRBV4-3; 10 positions agree with TRBD2. Germline V gene lookup returns CDR1 LGHNA and CDR2 YSLEER. After removal of 3 bases from V and 4 bases from J, the junction contained 6 bases not matched to a gene. The CDR3 covers 15 residues. This chain's CDR3 is CASSQGTSEFYEQYF. CDR3 in DNA: TGCGCCAGCAGCCAGGGGACTAGCGAATTTTACGAGCAGTACTTC.

The CDR3 protein is CASSPGLAGIRGETQYF. CDR3 coding DNA: TGTGCCAGTAGTCCCGGACTAGCGGGGATTAGGGGAGAGACCCAGTACTTC. The rearrangement links TRBV19 to TRBJ2-5, with 12 bases matching TRBD2. The J segment lost 4 bases and the V segment lost 5 bases, leaving 11 bases of the junction unmatched. Per germline, CDR1 LNHDA and CDR2 SQIVND (reference sequence). The CDR3 runs 17 residues.

The DNA of the CDR3 is TGTGCCAGCAGCCCTGCCGACAGGGGAGGTGAAAAACTGTTTTTT. It specifies CASSPADRGGEKLFF. The rearrangement links TRBV7-2 to TRBJ1-4; TRBD1 matches at 8 bases. V shed 5 bases and J 7 bases; nucleotides not matched to a gene: 9. CDR3 length equals 15 residues. Germline lookup yields CDR1 SGHTA and CDR2 FQGNSA.